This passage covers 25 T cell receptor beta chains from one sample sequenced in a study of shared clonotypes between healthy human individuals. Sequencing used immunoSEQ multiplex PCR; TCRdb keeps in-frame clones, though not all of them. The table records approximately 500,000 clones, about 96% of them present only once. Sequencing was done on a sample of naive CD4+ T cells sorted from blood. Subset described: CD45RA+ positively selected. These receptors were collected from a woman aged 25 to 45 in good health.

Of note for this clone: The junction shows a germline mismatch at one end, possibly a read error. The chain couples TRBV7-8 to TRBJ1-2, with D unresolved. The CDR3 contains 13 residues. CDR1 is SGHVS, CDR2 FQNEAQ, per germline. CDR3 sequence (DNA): TGTGCCAGCAGCCCCCCTCCTGGGCCCCACATCCTCTTC. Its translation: CASSPPPGPHILF.

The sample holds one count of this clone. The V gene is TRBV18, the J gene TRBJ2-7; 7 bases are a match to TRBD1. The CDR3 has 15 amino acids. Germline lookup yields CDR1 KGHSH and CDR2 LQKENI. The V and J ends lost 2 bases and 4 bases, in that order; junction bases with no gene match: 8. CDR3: CASSPVEQGRYEQYF. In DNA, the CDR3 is TGTGCCAGCTCACCAGTGGAACAGGGGCGATACGAGCAGTACTTC.

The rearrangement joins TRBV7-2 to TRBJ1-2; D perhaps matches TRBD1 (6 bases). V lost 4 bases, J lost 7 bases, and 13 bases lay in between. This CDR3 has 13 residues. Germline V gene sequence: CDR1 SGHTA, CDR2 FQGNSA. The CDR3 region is CASSSGAGIGYTF. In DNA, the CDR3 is TGTGCCAGCAGCTCGGGGGCGGGTATTGGCTACACCTTC.

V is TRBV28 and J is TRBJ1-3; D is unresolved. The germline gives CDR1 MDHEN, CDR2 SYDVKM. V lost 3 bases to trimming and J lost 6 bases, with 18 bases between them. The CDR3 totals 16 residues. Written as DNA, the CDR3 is TGTGCCAGCAGTTTCCCGAGGGAAAGGAGGAAAAACACCATATATTTT. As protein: CASSFPRERRKNTIYF.

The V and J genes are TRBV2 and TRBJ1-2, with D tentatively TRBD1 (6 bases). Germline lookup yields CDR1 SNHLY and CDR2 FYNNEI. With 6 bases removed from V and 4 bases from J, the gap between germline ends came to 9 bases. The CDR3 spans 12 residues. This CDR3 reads CASRDSLYGYTF. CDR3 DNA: TGTGCCAGCAGGGACAGTCTCTATGGCTACACCTTC.

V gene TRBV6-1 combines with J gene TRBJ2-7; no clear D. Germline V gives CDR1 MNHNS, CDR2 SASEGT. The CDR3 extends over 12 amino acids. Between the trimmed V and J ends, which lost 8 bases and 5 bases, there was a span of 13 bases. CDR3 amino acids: CASDRRFHEQYF. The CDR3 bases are TGTGCCAGCGATCGCCGTTTCCACGAGCAGTACTTC.

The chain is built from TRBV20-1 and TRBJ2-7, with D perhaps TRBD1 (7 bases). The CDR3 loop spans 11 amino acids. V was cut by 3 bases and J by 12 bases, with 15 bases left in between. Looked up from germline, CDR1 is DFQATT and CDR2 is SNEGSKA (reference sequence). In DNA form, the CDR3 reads TGCAGTGCTAGCAATTTGCGGGACAGGTACTTC. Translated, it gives CSASNLRDRYF.

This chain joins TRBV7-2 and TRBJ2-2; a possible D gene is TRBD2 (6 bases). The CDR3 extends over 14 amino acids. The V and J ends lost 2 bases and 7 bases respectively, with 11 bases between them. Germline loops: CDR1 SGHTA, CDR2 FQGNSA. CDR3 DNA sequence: TGTGCCAGCAGCTTACTAGCGATTGACGGGGAGCTGTTTTTT. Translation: CASSLLAIDGELFF.

The CDR3: CASSSDRVYEKLFF. CDR3 coding DNA: TGTGCCAGCTCATCGGACAGGGTTTATGAAAAACTGTTTTTT. V and J are TRBV18 and TRBJ1-4; TRBD1 agrees at 8 bases. This CDR3 is 14 amino acids long. V dropped 5 bases and J dropped 6; count of bases not matched to a gene: 5. Per germline, CDR1 KGHSH and CDR2 LQKENI.

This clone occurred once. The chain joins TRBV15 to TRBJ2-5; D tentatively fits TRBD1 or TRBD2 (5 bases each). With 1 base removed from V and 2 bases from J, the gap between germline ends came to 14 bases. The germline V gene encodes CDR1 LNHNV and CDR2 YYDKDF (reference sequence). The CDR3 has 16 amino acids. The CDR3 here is CATSRGSRGNQETQYF. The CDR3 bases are TGTGCCACCAGCAGAGGTAGCCGGGGCAATCAAGAGACCCAGTACTTC.

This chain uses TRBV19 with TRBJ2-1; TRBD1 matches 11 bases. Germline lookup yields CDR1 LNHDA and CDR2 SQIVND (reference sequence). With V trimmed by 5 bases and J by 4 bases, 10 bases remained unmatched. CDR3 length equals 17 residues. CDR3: CASSPDSGTGGYNEQFF. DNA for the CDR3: TGTGCCAGTAGTCCTGATTCCGGGACAGGGGGATACAATGAGCAGTTCTTC.

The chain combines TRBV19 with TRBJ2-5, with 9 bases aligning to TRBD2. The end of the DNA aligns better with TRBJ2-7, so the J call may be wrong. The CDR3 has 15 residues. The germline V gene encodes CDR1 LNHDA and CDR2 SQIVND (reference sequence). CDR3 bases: TGTGCCAGTAGTAGATTAGCGGGAGAGGACTACGAGCAGTACTTC. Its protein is CASSRLAGEDYEQYF.

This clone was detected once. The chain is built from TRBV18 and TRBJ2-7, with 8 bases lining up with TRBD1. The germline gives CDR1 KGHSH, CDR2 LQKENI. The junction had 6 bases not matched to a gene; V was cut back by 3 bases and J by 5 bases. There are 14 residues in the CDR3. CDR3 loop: CASSPRSGGNEQYF. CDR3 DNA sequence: TGTGCCAGCTCACCTAGGTCAGGGGGCAACGAGCAGTACTTC.

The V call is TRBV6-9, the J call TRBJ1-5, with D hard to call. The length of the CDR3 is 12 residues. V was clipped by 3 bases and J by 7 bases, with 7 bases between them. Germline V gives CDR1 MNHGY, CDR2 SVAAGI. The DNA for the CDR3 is TGTGCCAGCAGTTACGGCAGCCAGCCCCAGCATTTT. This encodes CASSYGSQPQHF.

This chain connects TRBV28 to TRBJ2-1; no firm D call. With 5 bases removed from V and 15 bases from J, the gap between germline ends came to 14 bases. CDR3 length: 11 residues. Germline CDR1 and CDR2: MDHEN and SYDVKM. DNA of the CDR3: TGTGCCAGCAGTAAGGCCAGGCCCCTGTTCTTC. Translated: CASSKARPLFF.

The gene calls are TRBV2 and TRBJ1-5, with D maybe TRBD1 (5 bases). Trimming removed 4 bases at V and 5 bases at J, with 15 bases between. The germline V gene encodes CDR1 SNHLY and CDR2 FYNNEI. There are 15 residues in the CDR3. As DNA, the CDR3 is TGTGCCAGCAGTGCATTGGGGTGGGGGGATCAGCCCCAGCATTTT. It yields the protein CASSALGWGDQPQHF.

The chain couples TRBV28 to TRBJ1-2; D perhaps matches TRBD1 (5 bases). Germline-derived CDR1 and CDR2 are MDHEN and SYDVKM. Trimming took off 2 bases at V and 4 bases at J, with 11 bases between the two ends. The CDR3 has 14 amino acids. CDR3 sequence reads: CASSLIGALYGYTF. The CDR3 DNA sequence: TGTGCCAGCAGTTTAATAGGGGCCCTCTATGGCTACACCTTC.

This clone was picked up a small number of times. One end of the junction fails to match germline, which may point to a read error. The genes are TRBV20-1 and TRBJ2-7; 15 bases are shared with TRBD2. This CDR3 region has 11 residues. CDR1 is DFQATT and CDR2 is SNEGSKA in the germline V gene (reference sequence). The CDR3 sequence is CSARTSGRDTF. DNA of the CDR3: TGCAGTGCTCGGACTAGCGGGAGGGATACCTTC.

The CDR3 is CASSGRDKYNEQFF. The DNA of the CDR3 is TGTGCCAGCAGTGGACGGGACAAATACAATGAGCAGTTCTTC. The chain uses TRBV6-5 and TRBJ2-1; tentative D call: TRBD1 (6 bases). The CDR3 is 14 amino acids. Germline CDR1 MNHEY, CDR2 SVGAGI. V shed 5 bases and J shed 4 bases, with 12 bases lying between them.

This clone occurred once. CDR3 bases: TGTGCCAGCAGCTTGGGGGACCTAATCTACGAGCAGTACTTC. Protein sequence: CASSLGDLIYEQYF. V and J are TRBV11-1 and TRBJ2-5; TRBD1 or TRBD2 may be the D gene (5 bases each). The DNA end lines up better with TRBJ2-7; the J call may be wrong. The CDR3 is 14 residues long. Per germline, CDR1 SGHAT and CDR2 FQDESV (reference sequence).

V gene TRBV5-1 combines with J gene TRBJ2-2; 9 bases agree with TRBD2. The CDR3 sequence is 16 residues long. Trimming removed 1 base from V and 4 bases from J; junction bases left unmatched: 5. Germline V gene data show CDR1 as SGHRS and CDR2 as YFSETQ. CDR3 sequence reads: CASSLSTSGPTGELFF. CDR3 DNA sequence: TGCGCCAGCAGCTTGTCCACTAGCGGGCCCACCGGGGAGCTGTTTTTT.

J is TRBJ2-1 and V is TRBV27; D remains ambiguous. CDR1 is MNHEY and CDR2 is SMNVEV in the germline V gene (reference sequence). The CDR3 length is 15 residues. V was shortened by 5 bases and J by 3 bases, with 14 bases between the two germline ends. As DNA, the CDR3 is TGTGCCAGCAGTACGGACCCTGGGTACTACAATGAGCAGTTCTTC. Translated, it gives CASSTDPGYYNEQFF.

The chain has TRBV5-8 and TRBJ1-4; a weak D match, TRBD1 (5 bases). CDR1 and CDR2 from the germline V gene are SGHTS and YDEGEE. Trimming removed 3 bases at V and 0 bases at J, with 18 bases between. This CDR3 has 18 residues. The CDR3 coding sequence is TGTGCCAGCAGCTCGACCGGACAATCCCAGGCAACTAATGAAAAACTGTTTTTT. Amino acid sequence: CASSSTGQSQATNEKLFF.

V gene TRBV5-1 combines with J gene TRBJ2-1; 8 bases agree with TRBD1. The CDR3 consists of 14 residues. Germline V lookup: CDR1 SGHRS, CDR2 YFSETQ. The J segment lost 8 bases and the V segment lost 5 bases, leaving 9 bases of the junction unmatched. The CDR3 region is CASSFDRGSHEQFF. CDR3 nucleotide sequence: TGCGCCAGCAGTTTCGACAGGGGTAGTCATGAGCAGTTCTTC.

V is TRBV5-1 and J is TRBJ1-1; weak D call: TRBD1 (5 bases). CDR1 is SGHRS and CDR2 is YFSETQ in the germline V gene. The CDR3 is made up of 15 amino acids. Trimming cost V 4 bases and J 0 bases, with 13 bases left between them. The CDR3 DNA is TGCGCCAGCAGCAATACAGGAGGGGTGAACACTGAAGCTTTCTTT. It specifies CASSNTGGVNTEAFF. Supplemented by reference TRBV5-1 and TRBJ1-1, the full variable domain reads KAGVTQTPRYLIKTRGQQVTLSCSPISGHRSVSWYQQTPGQGLQFLFEYFSETQRNKGNFPGRFSGRQFSNSRSEMNVSTLELGDSALYLCASSNTGGVNTEAFFGQGTRLTVV.